The 3 T cell receptor beta chains below were found in one sample sequenced in a study of T cells in localized non-small cell lung cancer. Generated by immunoSEQ multiplex PCR, the TCRdb table keeps only in-frame clones and is missing some. The data contain approximately 15,000 clones, 75% to 90% of them seen just once; the ten biggest clones take up around 4.2%. The input for sequencing was peripheral blood, taken before any cancer treatment. The source of these receptors is a woman aged 40 to 75 with stage I lung adenocarcinoma.

This rearrangement joins TRBV10-3 to TRBJ2-1; 9 positions match TRBD2. Trimming removed 4 bases from V and 6 bases from J; junction bases left unmatched: 7. The CDR3 has 15 amino acids. Germline CDR1 reads ENHRY; CDR2 reads SYGVKD. CDR3: CAISGPGTSFNEQFF. CDR3 DNA: TGTGCCATCAGTGGCCCCGGGACTAGCTTCAATGAGCAGTTCTTC.

CDR3 loop: CASSIDGQDRQFF. The DNA for the CDR3 is TGTGCCAGTAGTATAGATGGACAGGACCGCCAGTTCTTC. The chain combines TRBV19 with TRBJ2-1, with 7 bases fitting TRBD1. Germline CDR1 is LNHDA and CDR2 is SQIVND (reference sequence). V shed 0 bases and J 13 bases; nucleotides not matched to a gene: 6. The CDR3 spans 13 residues.

V is TRBV6-5 and J is TRBJ1-2; 7 bases are a match to TRBD1. Trimming took 6 bases from V and 5 from J; bases not matched to a gene: 9. Germline CDR1 reads MNHEY; CDR2 reads SVGAGI. CDR3 length: 14 residues. The CDR3 bases are TGTGCCAGCAGCACTCACAGGGGCATGTATGGCTACACCTTC. Residues: CASSTHRGMYGYTF.